This passage covers 25 T cell receptor beta chains from one sample sequenced in a study of shared clonotypes between healthy human individuals. Profiling relied on immunoSEQ multiplex PCR, and the TCRdb table lists in-frame clones only, not all of them. Here the sample spans about 2,100,000 clones, 85% to 95% being singletons. CD45RO-negative, CCR7-selected cells formed the naive CD8 fraction, which excluded terminally differentiated effector memory CD45RA+ cells. Specimen: naive CD8+ T cells from PBMCs. Every receptor here comes from a young man in good health. Some clones in this sample may be carry-over from other donors' samples.

CDR3 in amino acids: CASSFLGSGRYNEQFF. CDR3 DNA sequence: TGTGCCAGCAGCTTTTTAGGAAGCGGGAGATACAATGAGCAGTTCTTC. V usage is TRBV7-8 and J usage is TRBJ2-1; TRBD2 agrees at 8 bases. The CDR3 sequence is 16 residues long. V trimming: 3 bases; J trimming: 4 bases; junction bases outside the gene matches: 8. CDR1 is SGHVS, CDR2 FQNEAQ, per germline.

The V and J genes are TRBV7-9 and TRBJ2-7; maybe TRBD2 (5 bases). Trimming stripped 4 bases from V and 7 bases from J, with 11 bases between. CDR1 SEHNR and CDR2 FQNEAQ come from the germline V gene (reference sequence). There are 12 residues in the CDR3. The CDR3 DNA reads TGTGCCAGCAGCTATTATACGGGGGAGCAGTACTTC. Encoded protein: CASSYYTGEQYF.

The chain combines TRBV15 with TRBJ1-3, with TRBD1 as a possible D gene (6 bases). The CDR3 has 17 amino acids. CDR1 LNHNV and CDR2 YYDKDF come from the germline V gene (reference sequence). Trimming took off 1 base at V and 0 bases at J, with 13 bases between the two ends. The chain's CDR3 is CATSRGDNPYSGNTIYF. The CDR3 nucleotides are TGTGCCACCAGCAGAGGGGACAATCCTTACTCTGGAAACACCATATATTTT.

The chain combines TRBV10-3 with TRBJ2-7, with a tentative D call TRBD2 (5 bases). V shed 2 bases and J shed 2 bases, with 13 bases lying between them. The CDR3 is 15 residues long. Germline V gives CDR1 ENHRY, CDR2 SYGVKD. The CDR3 sequence: CAISERWAGAYEQYF. For the CDR3, the DNA is TGTGCCATCAGTGAGAGGTGGGCGGGTGCCTACGAGCAGTACTTC.

This chain joins TRBV13 and TRBJ2-7; D is uncertain. CDR3 size: 12 residues. CDR1 is PRHDT, CDR2 FYEKMQ, per germline (reference sequence). V was pared by 4 bases and J by 3 bases, with 7 bases between. The CDR3 region is CASSYSRYEQYF. The CDR3 nucleotides read TGTGCCAGCAGCTACTCCCGCTACGAGCAGTACTTC.

The chain uses TRBV9 and TRBJ2-7, with a tentative D call TRBD2 (5 bases). V lost 0 bases and J 0 bases, leaving 10 bases between the germline ends. This CDR3 spans 15 amino acids. Germline CDR1 reads SGDLS; CDR2 reads YYNGEE. The CDR3: CASSVAGFPSYEQYF. In DNA form, the CDR3 reads TGTGCCAGCAGCGTAGCGGGATTCCCCTCCTACGAGCAGTACTTC. Supplemented by reference TRBV9 and TRBJ2-7, the full variable domain reads DSGVTQTPKHLITATGQRVTLRCSPRSGDLSVYWYQQSLDQGLQFLIQYYNGEERAKGNILERFSAQQFPDLHSELNLSSLELGDSALYFCASSVAGFPSYEQYFGPGTRLTVT.

The chain employs TRBV19 and TRBJ1-5, with D unclear. Germline CDR1 is LNHDA and CDR2 is SQIVND (reference sequence). This CDR3 region has 16 residues. V lost 3 bases and J 3 bases, leaving 15 bases between the germline ends. The CDR3 region is CASSMSLWAFNQPQHF. The CDR3, as DNA: TGTGCCAGTAGTATGAGTCTATGGGCCTTCAATCAGCCCCAGCATTTT.

This clone was seen once. The chain employs TRBV9 and TRBJ1-2; 9 nucleotides agree with TRBD1. With V trimmed by 0 bases and J by 3 bases, 6 bases remained unmatched. The germline V gene encodes CDR1 SGDLS and CDR2 YYNGEE. The CDR3 has 16 amino acids. This chain's CDR3 is CASSVEWDREDYGYTF. The CDR3 coding sequence is TGTGCCAGCAGCGTAGAATGGGACAGGGAAGACTATGGCTACACCTTC.

The V call is TRBV7-9, the J call TRBJ2-1; D unclear. Germline CDR1 and CDR2: SEHNR and FQNEAQ (reference sequence). The CDR3 is 14 amino acids. V was clipped by 8 bases and J by 5 bases, with 16 bases between them. The CDR3 region is CASRNVTANNEQFF. In nucleotides, the CDR3 is TGTGCCAGCCGGAACGTTACAGCAAACAATGAGCAGTTCTTC.

The rearrangement uses TRBV10-3 and TRBJ2-7; D may be TRBD2 (5 bases). The CDR3 is made up of 14 amino acids. Per germline, CDR1 ENHRY and CDR2 SYGVKD. V was clipped by 2 bases and J by 4 bases, with 12 bases between them. In DNA form, the CDR3 reads TGTGCCATCAGTGAGACGGGGTCAGGTTACGAGCAGTACTTC. Translating it yields CAISETGSGYEQYF.

This sequence joins TRBV11-2 and TRBJ2-7; D is perhaps TRBD2 (5 bases). Germline-derived CDR1 and CDR2 are SGHAT and FQNNGV. This CDR3 is built from 14 residues. V lost 7 bases, J lost 3 bases, and 16 bases lay in between. CDR3 in DNA: TGTGCCAGCACCCCCCAGCGGAGATACTACGAGCAGTACTTC. Protein product: CASTPQRRYYEQYF.

This sequence joins TRBV28 and TRBJ2-1; 8 nucleotides agree with TRBD2. Trimming cost V 0 bases and J 6 bases; bases outside gene matches: 19. The CDR3 length is 20 residues. Germline lookup yields CDR1 MDHEN and CDR2 SYDVKM. CDR3 nucleotides: TGTGCCAGCAGTTTATGGCGCCATAAGACGGGCCTAGCGGGCCCCAATGAGCAGTTCTTC. It translates to CASSLWRHKTGLAGPNEQFF.

This clone was counted once. The chain uses TRBV10-2 and TRBJ1-1; D might be TRBD1 (5 bases). The CDR3 covers 17 residues. V was trimmed by 7 bases and J by 3 bases, leaving 24 bases between them. The germline CDR1 and CDR2 sequences are WSHSY and SAAADI. The CDR3 loop reads CASNFRPRDRTDTEAFF. CDR3 nucleotides: TGCGCCAGCAATTTTAGGCCCAGGGATCGGACGGACACTGAAGCTTTCTTT.

The chain employs TRBV6-6 and TRBJ2-7, with a possible D match to TRBD2 (5 bases). This CDR3 spans 13 amino acids. The germline gives CDR1 MNHNY, CDR2 SVGAGI (reference sequence). V was clipped by 4 bases and J by 7 bases, with 14 bases between them. The CDR3 coding sequence is TGTGCCAGCAGTTTCCAGTTTGGAGGAGAGCAGTACTTC. As protein: CASSFQFGGEQYF.

The gene calls are TRBV7-9 and TRBJ2-2, with no clear D. With 5 bases removed from V and 3 bases from J, the gap between germline ends came to 16 bases. This CDR3 comprises 16 residues. Per the germline V gene, CDR1 is SEHNR and CDR2 is FQNEAQ (reference sequence). CDR3 DNA: TGTGCCAGCAGCCAACTGGCCGACGGCGACACCGGGGAGCTGTTTTTT. This translates into CASSQLADGDTGELFF.

V and J are TRBV5-1 and TRBJ1-1, with 7 bases aligning to TRBD1. Trimming removed 7 bases from V and 4 bases from J; junction bases left unmatched: 10. The CDR3 runs to 14 residues. Germline V CDR1 and CDR2: SGHRS, YFSETQ. This CDR3 reads CASDEGAGITEAFF. CDR3 nucleotides: TGCGCCAGCGATGAGGGGGCCGGGATCACTGAAGCTTTCTTT.

The chain links TRBV10-1 to TRBJ1-2; no clear D gene. Trimming stripped 5 bases from V and 4 bases from J, with 32 bases between. This CDR3 comprises 20 residues. The V gene's germline CDR1 is WNHNN and CDR2 SYGVQD (reference sequence). The chain's CDR3 is CASSLVPYTHEVEYCYGYTF. For the CDR3, the DNA is TGCGCCAGCAGTTTAGTGCCATACACACATGAGGTTGAGTATTGCTATGGCTACACCTTC.

This clone appeared once. The chain links TRBV27 to TRBJ2-1; D is unresolved. The CDR3 is 15 amino acids. Trimming took 5 bases from V and 4 from J, leaving 15 bases between them. CDR1 is MNHEY and CDR2 is SMNVEV in the germline V gene (reference sequence). In nucleotides, the CDR3 is TGTGCCAGCAGTACAAGGGCTTCTTTGTACAATGAGCAGTTCTTC. It translates to CASSTRASLYNEQFF.

The chain joins TRBV28 to TRBJ2-4; 8 bases fit TRBD2. The CDR3 loop spans 15 amino acids. The trim removed 7 bases at V and 8 bases at J, leaving 13 bases unmatched. The V gene's germline CDR1 is MDHEN and CDR2 SYDVKM. The CDR3: CASTPRVGLGDIQYF. For the CDR3, the DNA is TGTGCCAGCACTCCTCGGGTGGGACTAGGAGACATTCAGTACTTC.

V gene TRBV11-2 combines with J gene TRBJ2-4; 10 bases are shared with TRBD2. This CDR3 spans 17 amino acids. In germline, CDR1 is SGHAT, CDR2 FQNNGV. V lost 5 bases to trimming and J lost 1 base; unmatched junction nucleotides: 8. The CDR3 sequence: CASSPPLSGRAKNIQYF. Written as DNA, the CDR3 is TGTGCCAGCAGCCCCCCCCTTAGCGGGAGGGCCAAAAACATTCAGTACTTC.

The chain recombines TRBV28 with TRBJ1-1; 8 bases line up with TRBD1. The CDR3 length is 16 residues. The V and J ends lost 3 bases and 3 bases, in that order; junction bases with no gene match: 9. The V gene's germline CDR1 is MDHEN and CDR2 SYDVKM. The CDR3 DNA reads TGTGCCAGCAGTTTCGGTCCGGACAGGGCGGACACTGAAGCTTTCTTT. Its translation: CASSFGPDRADTEAFF. Full variable domain (rest looked up from reference TRBV28 and TRBJ1-1): DVKVTQSSRYLVKRTGEKVFLECVQDMDHENMFWYRQDPGLGLRLIYFSYDVKMKEKGDIPEGYSVSREKKERFSLILESASTNQTSMYLCASSFGPDRADTEAFFGQGTRLTVV.

This clone appeared once. This sequence joins TRBV4-3 and TRBJ2-5, with unresolved D. The CDR3 is made up of 13 amino acids. The V and J ends lost 4 bases and 3 bases respectively, with 9 bases between them. Germline CDR1 LGHNA, CDR2 YSLEER. CDR3 nucleotides: TGCGCCAGCAGCCCCACCCTCAAAGAGACCCAGTACTTC. Translation: CASSPTLKETQYF.

The chain joins TRBV28 to TRBJ2-2; the D is unclear. Trimming took 5 bases from V and 5 from J, leaving 9 bases between them. Germline V gene sequence: CDR1 MDHEN, CDR2 SYDVKM. The CDR3 is made up of 13 amino acids. Written as DNA, the CDR3 is TGTGCCAGCAGTGCCATTTTGACCGGGGAGCTGTTTTTT. Translated: CASSAILTGELFF.

This clone has only one observation. The chain joins TRBV14 to TRBJ2-5; 10 nucleotides match TRBD2. The length of the CDR3 is 20 residues. After removal of 1 base from V and 5 bases from J, the junction contained 19 bases not matched to a gene. From germline, CDR1 is SGHDN and CDR2 FVKESK. Here the CDR3 DNA reads TGTGCCAGCAGCCAAGTGCAGGGAGCCAGCGGGAGGGCCGTATCGGAGACCCAGTACTTC. Translation: CASSQVQGASGRAVSETQYF. The variable domain in full, with the rest retrieved from reference TRBV14 and TRBJ2-5, is EAGVTQFPSHSVIEKGQTVTLRCDPISGHDNLYWYRRVMGKEIKFLLHFVKESKQDESGMPNNRFLAERTGGTYSTLKVQPAELEDSGVYFCASSQVQGASGRAVSETQYFGPGTRLLVL.

CDR3 DNA sequence: TGTGCCAGCAGCTTGAGGGACAGGGGCTACGAGCAGTACTTC. This encodes CASSLRDRGYEQYF. This chain uses TRBV5-8 with TRBJ2-7; 10 bases agree with TRBD1. This CDR3 has 14 amino acids. Per germline, CDR1 SGHTS and CDR2 YDEGEE. Trimming took 1 base from V and 3 from J; bases not matched to a gene: 1.